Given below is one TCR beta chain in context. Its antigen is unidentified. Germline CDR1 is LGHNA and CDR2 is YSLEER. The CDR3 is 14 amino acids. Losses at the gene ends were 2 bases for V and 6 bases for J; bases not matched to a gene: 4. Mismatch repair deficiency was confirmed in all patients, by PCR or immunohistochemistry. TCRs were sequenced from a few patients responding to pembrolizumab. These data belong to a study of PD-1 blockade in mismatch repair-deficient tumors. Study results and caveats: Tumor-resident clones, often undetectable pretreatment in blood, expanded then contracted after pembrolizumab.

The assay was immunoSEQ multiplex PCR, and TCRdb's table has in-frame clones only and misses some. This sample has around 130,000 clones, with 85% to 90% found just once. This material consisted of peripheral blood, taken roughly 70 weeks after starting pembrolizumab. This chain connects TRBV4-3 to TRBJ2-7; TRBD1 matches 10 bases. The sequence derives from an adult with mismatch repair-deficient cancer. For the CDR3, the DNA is TGCGCCAGCAGCCAATGGGACAGGGGCGGCGAGCAGTACTTC. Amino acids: CASSQWDRGGEQYF.